This is a list of T cell receptor beta chains from one sample in a study of blood T cell repertoires in COVID-19. TCRdb's copy holds only in-frame clones and misses some; the assay was immunoSEQ multiplex PCR. The repertoire includes just over 250,000 clones, over 80% of them detected once, and 9.5% to 13% sits in the top ten. Material for sequencing was peripheral blood. These receptors came from a woman in her seventies with COVID-19, enrolled during active disease. The CDR3 runs from the conserved cysteine through the conserved F or W. The order of the fields is CDR3 protein, CDR3 DNA, J gene, clone size, V gene, D gene. D genes are given only for firm matches. Expanded clones are given a class, and other clones once, few, many or no size at all.

CASSLNSPNEKLFF TGCGCCAGCAGTCTTAACAGTCCGAATGAAAAACTGTTTTTT TRBJ1-4 . TRBV5-1 .
CASRGLAGDDEQYF TGTGCCAGCAGAGGACTAGCGGGAGACGACGAGCAGTACTTC TRBJ2-7 . TRBV28 TRBD2
CASSLQGTEAFF TGTGCCAGCAGTTTACAGGGAACTGAAGCTTTCTTT TRBJ1-1 . TRBV28 .
CASSRAQGQGGELFF TGTGCCAGCAGCCGCGCACAGGGGCAGGGCGGGGAGCTGTTTTTT TRBJ2-2 . TRBV11-3 TRBD1
CASTYRDYEETQYF TGTGCCAGCACCTACCGGGACTACGAAGAGACCCAGTACTTC TRBJ2-5 once TRBV21-1 .
CASSLPTGQGSYNEQFF TGTGCCAGTAGTTTACCTACGGGACAGGGTTCCTACAATGAGCAGTTCTTC TRBJ2-1 . TRBV19 TRBD1
CASSPQGLLQYF TGTGCCAGCAGCCCGCAGGGGTTGTTGCAGTACTTC TRBJ2-4 . TRBV28 .
CASSLRLGNEQYF TGTGCCAGCAGTTTAAGGCTAGGTAACGAGCAGTACTTC TRBJ2-7 . TRBV27 .
CASSRPGTGGANTEAFF TGTGCCAGCAGTCGCCCCGGGACAGGGGGCGCAAACACTGAAGCTTTCTTT TRBJ1-1 . TRBV6-6 TRBD1
CASSLIGLAVSFQETQYF TGTGCCAGCAGCTTAATCGGCCTAGCGGTTAGTTTCCAAGAGACCCAGTACTTC TRBJ2-5 . TRBV7-9 TRBD2
CSASRQGAGETQYF TGCAGTGCTAGTAGACAGGGGGCAGGCGAGACCCAGTACTTC TRBJ2-5 once TRBV20-1 TRBD1
CASSGQKGLAGNEQYF TGTGCCAGTAGTGGACAAAAGGGACTAGCGGGAAACGAGCAGTACTTC TRBJ2-7 . TRBV19 TRBD2
CASSQEWGGDQPQHF TGTGCCAGCAGCCAAGAATGGGGGGGTGATCAGCCCCAGCATTTT TRBJ1-5 once TRBV3-1/TRBV3-2 .
CASSYTAGGLSEQYF TGTGCCAGCAGTTACACGGCGGGAGGACTATCCGAGCAGTACTTC TRBJ2-7 . TRBV6-2/TRBV6-3 TRBD2
CANSRGTPYNEQFF TGTGCCAACAGCCGAGGGACACCCTACAATGAGCAGTTCTTC TRBJ2-1 . TRBV10-3 .
CASSSSGPSYEQYF TGTGCCAGCAGTTCTAGCGGGCCTTCCTACGAGCAGTACTTC TRBJ2-7 . TRBV27 TRBD2
CAWTGSTNEKLFF TGTGCCTGGACGGGTTCAACTAATGAAAAACTGTTTTTT TRBJ1-4 . TRBV30 .
CASSQETGLNQPQHF TGCGCCAGCAGCCAAGAAACGGGACTCAATCAGCCCCAGCATTTT TRBJ1-5 . TRBV4-3 .
CASSLAAGGPPAEQFF TGCGCCAGCAGCTTGGCAGCGGGAGGGCCCCCGGCTGAGCAGTTCTTC TRBJ2-1 many TRBV5-1 TRBD2
CASSSTVAEQYF TGTGCCAGCAGCTCGACTGTCGCCGAGCAGTACTTC TRBJ2-7 . TRBV7-9 .
CASSLKPLQGVTDTQYF TGTGCCAGCAGCTTGAAGCCCCTTCAGGGGGTCACAGATACGCAGTATTTT TRBJ2-3 . TRBV5-4 TRBD1
CASSSGQDTYGYTF TGTGCCAGCAGTTCCGGACAGGACACCTATGGCTACACCTTC TRBJ1-2 . TRBV28 TRBD1
CASSSRAGGLTDTQYF TGTGCCAGCAGCTCAAGAGCGGGAGGTTTGACAGATACGCAGTATTTT TRBJ2-3 . TRBV13 TRBD2
CASRELAGEYNEQFF TGTGCCAGCAGAGAACTAGCGGGAGAGTACAATGAGCAGTTCTTC TRBJ2-1 . TRBV2 TRBD2
CASRWPGTDTGELFF TGTGCCAGTCGTTGGCCGGGAACGGACACCGGGGAGCTGTTTTTT TRBJ2-2 . TRBV19 .
CASSYQGIYEQYF TGTGCCAGCAGTTACCAGGGTATCTACGAGCAGTACTTC TRBJ2-7 . TRBV6-2/TRBV6-3 .
CAWSLNRAVGELFF TGTGCCTGGAGTTTGAACAGGGCGGTCGGGGAGCTGTTTTTT TRBJ2-2 . TRBV30 .
CASSLAVGPSYGYTF TGCGCCAGCAGCTTGGCCGTGGGGCCTAGCTATGGCTACACCTTC TRBJ1-2 . TRBV5-1 .
CASRAAGPENSPLHF TGCGCCAGCAGGGCAGCGGGGCCGGAAAATTCACCCCTCCACTTT TRBJ1-6 . TRBV5-1 .
CASSLGGQQETQYF TGTGCCAGCAGCTTGGGGGGACAGCAAGAGACCCAGTACTTC TRBJ2-5 . TRBV11-3 .
CSVVNNEQFF TGCAGCGTTGTCAACAATGAGCAGTTCTTC TRBJ2-1 . TRBV29-1 .
CASSQDILAVADTQYF TGTGCCAGCAGCCAAGATATACTAGCTGTGGCAGATACGCAGTATTTT TRBJ2-3 . TRBV14 .
CASSSTVNQPQHF TGTGCCAGCAGCTCGACAGTTAATCAGCCCCAGCATTTT TRBJ1-5 . TRBV7-9 .
CASSYTTVRAYEQYF TGTGCCAGCAGCTATACAACAGTCAGAGCCTACGAGCAGTACTTC TRBJ2-7 . TRBV7-8 .
CASSRTNREFGEAFF TGTGCCAGCAGCCGGACAAACAGGGAGTTCGGTGAAGCTTTCTTT TRBJ1-1 . TRBV7-9 .
CASGGTGGWYEQYF TGTGCTAGTGGGGGAACAGGGGGCTGGTACGAGCAGTACTTC TRBJ2-7 . TRBV12-5 TRBD1
CASSLGTGSTYGYTF TGTGCCAGCAGTTTGGGGACAGGGTCAACTTATGGCTACACCTTC TRBJ1-2 . TRBV28 TRBD1
CASSLQGRETDTQYF TGTGCCAGCAGCTTGCAGGGAAGAGAGACAGATACGCAGTATTTT TRBJ2-3 . TRBV7-9 .
CASSTGLATSEQYF TGTGCCAGCAGTACTGGACTAGCTACGAGCGAGCAGTACTTC TRBJ2-7 few TRBV2 TRBD2
CASSLMRWTEGSEQYF TGTGCCAGCAGCTTAATGCGTTGGACAGAGGGTTCCGAGCAGTACTTC TRBJ2-7 few TRBV5-6 .
CASSSPGQGVSKNIQYF TGTGCCAGCAGCTCACCGGGACAGGGGGTATCCAAAAACATTCAGTACTTC TRBJ2-4 . TRBV7-8 TRBD1
CASSLGGLSSTDTQYF TGTGCCAGCAGCTTAGGAGGGTTGAGTAGCACAGATACGCAGTATTTT TRBJ2-3 . TRBV7-2 .
CAWDRGDTEAFF TGTGCCTGGGACAGGGGGGACACTGAAGCTTTCTTT TRBJ1-1 . TRBV30 TRBD1
CASSGGLARSYEQYF TGTGCCAGCAGCGGTGGACTAGCGCGTTCCTACGAGCAGTACTTC TRBJ2-7 . TRBV9 TRBD2
CASRAPGTQNTEAFF TGTGCCAGCAGGGCCCCGGGGACACAGAACACTGAAGCTTTCTTT TRBJ1-1 . TRBV28 .
CASSPMLRDNEQYF TGCGCCAGCAGCCCAATGCTTCGGGACAACGAGCAGTACTTC TRBJ2-7 few TRBV4-1 .
CASSDWARRAEAFF TGTGCCAGCAGTGATTGGGCCCGGAGGGCTGAAGCTTTCTTT TRBJ1-1 . TRBV6-1 .
CASSDSRASETQYF TGTGCCAGCAGCGACTCGCGCGCCTCAGAGACCCAGTACTTC TRBJ2-5 . TRBV28 .
CASSELRTGDEKLFF TGTGCCAGCAGTGAACTCAGGACAGGGGATGAAAAACTGTTTTTT TRBJ1-4 . TRBV2 TRBD1
CSVEVDALRTDTQYF TGCAGCGTTGAAGTAGATGCGTTACGCACAGATACGCAGTATTTT TRBJ2-3 . TRBV29-1 .
CASSFWLAGKETQYF TGTGCCAGCAGCTTCTGGCTAGCGGGAAAAGAGACCCAGTACTTC TRBJ2-5 . TRBV27 TRBD2
CASSLSEHNEQFF TGTGCCAGCAGTTTATCGGAGCACAATGAGCAGTTCTTC TRBJ2-1 . TRBV27 .
CASKKDRDGGELFF TGTGCCAGCAAAAAGGACAGGGACGGCGGGGAGCTGTTTTTT TRBJ2-2 . TRBV6-6 TRBD1
CASSGGRFSDTQYF TGTGCCAGTAGTGGCGGGAGATTCTCAGATACGCAGTATTTT TRBJ2-3 . TRBV19 TRBD2